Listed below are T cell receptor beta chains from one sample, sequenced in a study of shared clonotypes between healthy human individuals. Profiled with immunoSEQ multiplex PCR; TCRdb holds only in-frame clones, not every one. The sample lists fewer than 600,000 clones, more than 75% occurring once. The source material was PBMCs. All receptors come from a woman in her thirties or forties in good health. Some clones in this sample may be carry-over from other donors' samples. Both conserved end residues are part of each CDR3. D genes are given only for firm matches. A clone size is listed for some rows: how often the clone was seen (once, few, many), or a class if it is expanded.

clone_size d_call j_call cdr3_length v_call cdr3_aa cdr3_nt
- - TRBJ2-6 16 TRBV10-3 CAISEASASGANVLTF TGTGCCATCAGTGAGGCGAGCGCTTCTGGGGCCAACGTCCTGACTTTC
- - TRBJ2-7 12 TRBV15 CATSRDRQGQYF TGTGCCACCAGCAGAGATCGGCAGGGGCAGTACTTC
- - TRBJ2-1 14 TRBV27 CASSLSVREYEQFF TGTGCCAGCAGTTTATCGGTTCGTGAATATGAGCAGTTCTTC
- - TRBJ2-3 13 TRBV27 CASSWRVTDTQYF TGTGCCAGCAGTTGGCGAGTCACAGATACGCAGTATTTT
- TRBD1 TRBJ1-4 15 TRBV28 CASRLWGQGDEKLFF TGTGCCAGCCGCTTGTGGGGACAGGGAGATGAAAAACTGTTTTTT
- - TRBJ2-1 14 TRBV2 CASSAASSSREQFF TGTGCCAGCAGTGCGGCGTCTAGCTCGCGTGAGCAGTTCTTC
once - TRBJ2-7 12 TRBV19 CASSSGAYEQYF TGTGCCAGTAGTAGCGGGGCTTACGAGCAGTACTTC
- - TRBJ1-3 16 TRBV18 CASSPRAESSGNTIYF TGTGCCAGCTCACCACGGGCGGAGAGCTCTGGAAACACCATATATTTT
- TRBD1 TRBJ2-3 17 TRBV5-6 CASSLVGDRGLADTQYF TGTGCCAGCAGCTTGGTTGGGGACAGGGGGCTTGCAGATACGCAGTATTTT
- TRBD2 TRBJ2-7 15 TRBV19 CASSSTSGSSYEQYF TGTGCCAGTAGTAGCACTAGCGGAAGCTCCTACGAGCAGTACTTC
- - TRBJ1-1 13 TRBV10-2 CASSRGGGTEAFF TGCGCCAGCAGCCGGGGGGGCGGGACTGAAGCTTTCTTT
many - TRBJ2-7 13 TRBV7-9 CASSLGGVSEQYF TGTGCCAGCAGCTTAGGAGGGGTTAGCGAGCAGTACTTC
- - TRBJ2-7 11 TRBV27 CASSLGYEQYF TGTGCCAGCAGTTTAGGGTACGAGCAGTACTTC
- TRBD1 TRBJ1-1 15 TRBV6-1 CASRHRDRVNTEAFF TGTGCCAGCAGACATAGGGACAGGGTGAACACTGAAGCTTTCTTT
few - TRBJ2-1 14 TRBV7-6 CASSLGRVYNEQFF TGTGCCAGCAGCTTAGGACGCGTCTACAATGAGCAGTTCTTC
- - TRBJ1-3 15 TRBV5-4 CASSLVGQEKNTIYF TGTGCCAGCAGCTTGGTGGGGCAGGAGAAGAACACCATATATTTT
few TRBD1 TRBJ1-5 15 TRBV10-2 CASSDYRGVYQPQHF TGCGCCAGCAGTGATTACAGGGGGGTCTATCAGCCCCAGCATTTT
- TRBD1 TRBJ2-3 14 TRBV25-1 CASSLPGQGDTQYF TGTGCCAGCAGCCTACCGGGACAGGGAGATACGCAGTATTTT
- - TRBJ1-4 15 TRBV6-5 CASSYSGPHNEKLFF TGTGCCAGCAGTTACTCAGGCCCCCATAATGAAAAACTGTTTTTT
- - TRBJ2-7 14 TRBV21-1 CASTPPRDNYEQYF TGTGCCAGCACCCCACCTCGGGACAACTACGAGCAGTACTTC
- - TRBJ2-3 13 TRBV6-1 CASTGPGTDTQYF TGTGCCAGCACGGGACCCGGCACAGATACGCAGTATTTT
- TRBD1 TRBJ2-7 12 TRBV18 CASSDTGGEQYF TGTGCCAGCTCAGACACAGGGGGCGAGCAGTACTTC
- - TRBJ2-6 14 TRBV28 CASSRDMSANVLTF TGTGCCAGCTCCCGGGACATGTCAGCCAACGTCCTGACTTTC
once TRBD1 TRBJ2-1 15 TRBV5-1 CASSPETGVYNEQFF TGCGCCAGCAGCCCAGAGACAGGGGTATACAATGAGCAGTTCTTC
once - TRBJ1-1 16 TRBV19 CASPEGRDGSCAEAFF TGTGCCAGCCCCGAGGGCAGGGACGGTTCTTGCGCTGAAGCTTTCTTT
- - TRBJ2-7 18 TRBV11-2 CASSLDLGTGLNSYEQYF TGTGCCAGCAGCTTAGATCTTGGAACAGGCCTTAACTCCTACGAGCAGTACTTC
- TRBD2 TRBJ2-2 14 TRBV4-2 CASRKAGVGGELFF TGTGCCAGCAGGAAGGCGGGAGTAGGCGGGGAGCTGTTTTTT
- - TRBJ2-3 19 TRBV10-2 CASTTTNWLPGLRGDTQYF TGCGCCAGCACGACCACTAATTGGTTGCCGGGCCTCCGGGGGGATACGCAGTATTTT
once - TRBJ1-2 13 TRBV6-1 CASTPGADYGYTF TGTGCCAGCACACCTGGGGCTGACTATGGCTACACCTTC
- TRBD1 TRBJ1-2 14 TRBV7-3 CASSPDRGGYGYTF TGTGCCAGCAGCCCGGACAGGGGAGGCTATGGCTACACCTTC
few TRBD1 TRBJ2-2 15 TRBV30 CAWSAGTGVSGELFF TGTGCCTGGAGTGCCGGGACAGGGGTGTCCGGGGAGCTGTTTTTT
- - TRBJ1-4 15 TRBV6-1 CASSEWGAPREKLFF TGTGCCAGCAGTGAGTGGGGGGCGCCCCGTGAAAAACTGTTTTTT
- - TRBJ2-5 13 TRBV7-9 CASSPQGRETQYF TGTGCCAGCAGCCCGCAGGGCCGGGAGACCCAGTACTTC
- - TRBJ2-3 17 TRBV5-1 CASSSRGGTTYTDTQYF TGCGCCAGCAGCTCGCGAGGCGGGACAACCTACACAGATACGCAGTATTTT
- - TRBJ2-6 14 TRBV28 CASGQVSGANVLTF TGTGCCTCCGGCCAGGTCTCTGGGGCCAACGTCCTGACTTTC
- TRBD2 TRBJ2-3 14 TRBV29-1 CSIRLAGATDTQYF TGCAGCATCAGACTAGCGGGGGCCACAGATACGCAGTATTTT
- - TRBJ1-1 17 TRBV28 CASSLGMEGGANTEAFF TGTGCCAGCAGTTTAGGAATGGAGGGGGGGGCGAACACTGAAGCTTTCTTT
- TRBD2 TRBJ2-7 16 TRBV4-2 CASSPSWGGDYHEQYF TGTGCCAGCAGCCCCTCATGGGGGGGGGACTACCACGAGCAGTACTTC
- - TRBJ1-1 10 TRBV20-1 CSARLAEAFF TGCAGTGCTCGCTTGGCTGAAGCTTTCTTT
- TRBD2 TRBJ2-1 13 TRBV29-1 CSQTSGGRNEQFF TGCAGTCAAACGTCGGGGGGGCGCAATGAGCAGTTCTTC
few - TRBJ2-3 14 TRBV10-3 CAISARESTDTQYF TGTGCCATCAGTGCTCGGGAATCCACAGATACGCAGTATTTT
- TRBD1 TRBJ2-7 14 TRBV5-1 CASFSGTGAHEQYF TGCGCCAGCTTTTCCGGGACAGGGGCCCACGAGCAGTACTTC
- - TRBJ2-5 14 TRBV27 CASSLRGRGETQYF TGTGCCAGCAGTTTAAGGGGGCGGGGAGAGACCCAGTACTTC
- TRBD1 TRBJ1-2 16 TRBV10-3 CAISEHEPGQGHGYTF TGTGCCATCAGTGAGCATGAACCGGGACAGGGACATGGCTACACCTTC
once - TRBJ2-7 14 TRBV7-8 CASSFFDRSYEQYF TGTGCCAGCAGTTTCTTTGACAGATCCTACGAGCAGTACTTC
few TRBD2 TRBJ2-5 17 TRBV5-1 CASSSGRGLALQETQYF TGCGCCAGCAGCTCCGGGCGCGGACTAGCGCTCCAAGAGACCCAGTACTTC
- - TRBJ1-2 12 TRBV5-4 CASSRGFDGYTF TGTGCCAGCAGCCGGGGGTTTGATGGCTACACCTTC
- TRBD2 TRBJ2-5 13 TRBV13 CASGLAGQETQYF TGTGCCAGCGGACTAGCGGGCCAAGAGACCCAGTACTTC
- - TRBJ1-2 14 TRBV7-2 CASSLPGLAYGYTF TGTGCCAGCAGCCTTCCAGGGTTGGCCTATGGCTACACCTTC
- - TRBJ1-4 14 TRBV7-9 CASSSTRTDEKLFF TGTGCCAGCAGCTCAACTCGGACGGATGAAAAACTGTTTTTT